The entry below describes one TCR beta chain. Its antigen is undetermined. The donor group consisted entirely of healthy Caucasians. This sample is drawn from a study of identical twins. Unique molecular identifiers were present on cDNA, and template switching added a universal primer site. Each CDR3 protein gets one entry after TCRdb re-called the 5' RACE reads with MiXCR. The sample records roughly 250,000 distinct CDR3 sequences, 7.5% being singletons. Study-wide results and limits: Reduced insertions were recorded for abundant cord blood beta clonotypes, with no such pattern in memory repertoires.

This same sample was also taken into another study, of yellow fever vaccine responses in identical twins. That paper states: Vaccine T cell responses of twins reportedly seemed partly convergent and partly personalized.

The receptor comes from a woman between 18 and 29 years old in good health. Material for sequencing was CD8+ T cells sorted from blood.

CDR3 sequence reads: CASSSPVGSFAGELFF. The CDR3 DNA follows: TGTGCCAGCAGCTCTCCGGTAGGGTCGTTCGCCGGGGAGCTGTTTTTT. The chain uses TRBV7-7 and TRBJ2-2, with D unresolved. V lost 4 bases, J lost 6 bases, and 18 bases lay in between. CDR3 size: 16 residues. From germline, CDR1 is SSHAT and CDR2 FNYEAQ (reference sequence).